This T cell receptor (beta chain) came from a study of PD-L1 blockade in urothelial cancer. Study summary: When patients started atezolizumab in the mid-2010s, it was given at 1,200 mg intravenously every 3 weeks. Blood drawn 3 weeks (second dose) and 6 weeks after treatment start was analyzed. Bladder-origin urothelial cancer in males described twenty-five of the 29 patients.

The method was immunoSEQ multiplex PCR; TCRdb's version includes in-frame clones alone and lacks a portion of them. The sample holds tens of thousands of clones, 81% seen once. Study conclusions and caveats: Tumor-linked clones in blood grew more by 3 weeks in durable-benefit patients.

Note on this clone: The antigen is unknown.

Germline lookup yields CDR1 LNHDA and CDR2 SQIVND (reference sequence). The CDR3 sequence is 15 residues long. V shed 1 base, J shed 2 bases, and the junction held 4 bases outside the gene matches. Indicated time point: pretreatment peripheral blood. The rearrangement uses TRBV19 and TRBJ2-7; TRBD2 matches at 8 bases. The receptor comes from a man in his 70s with urothelial cancer. The starting material was PBMCs, obtained around atezolizumab (anti-PD-L1) treatment. For the CDR3, the DNA is TGTGCCAGTAGTATAGGTGGCGGGGGGCCCTACGAGCAGTACTTC. It encodes CASSIGGGGPYEQYF.